This TCR beta chain is from a study of blood T cell repertoires in COVID-19. Looking at the study overall: Specimens from acute and convalescent COVID-19 originated in the United States, Italy and Spain. Sample material is recorded as cDNA or gDNA derived from T cells, B-cell-depleted T cells, or PBMCs.

Only in-frame clones appear in the TCRdb table, and some are missing; sequencing was by immunoSEQ multiplex PCR. The repertoire holds tens of thousands of clones, with around nine tenths as singletons. CDR1 is SGHNT and CDR2 is YYREEE in the germline V gene (reference sequence). Trimming removed 7 bases at V and 6 bases at J, with 14 bases between. The CDR3 runs to 14 residues. The receptor comes from a human donor with active COVID-19. The donor label of this sample is uncertain. Sample: peripheral blood. V and J are TRBV5-4 and TRBJ1-6, with D tentatively TRBD1 (6 bases). This CDR3 is CASAEGGSNSPLHF. Written as DNA, the CDR3 is TGTGCCAGCGCCGAGGGGGGGAGTAATTCACCCCTCCACTTT. The full variable domain, completed using reference TRBV5-4 and TRBJ1-6, is ETGVTQSPTHLIKTRGQQVTLRCSSQSGHNTVSWYQQALGQGPQFIFQYYREEENGRGNFPPRFSGLQFPNYSSELNVNALELDDSALYLCASAEGGSNSPLHFGNGTRLTVT.